This TCR beta chain comes out of a study of blood T cell repertoires in COVID-19. Libraries were prepared by immunoSEQ multiplex PCR; TCRdb keeps only in-frame clonotypes and omits some of them. The sample comprises about 250,000 clones, 88% of which are singletons, and about 6.7% rests with the top ten. Sequencing was carried out using peripheral blood. The origin of this receptor is a woman aged 30 to 39 with COVID-19, enrolled during active disease.

The CDR3 bases are TGTGCCAGCTCACCCCCGGGACAGGGGAACACCGGGGAGCTGTTTTTT. Encoded protein: CASSPPGQGNTGELFF. V usage is TRBV18 and J usage is TRBJ2-2, with 9 bases lining up with TRBD1. The CDR3 consists of 16 residues. The germline V gene has CDR1 KGHSH and CDR2 LQKENI. V shed 3 bases, J shed 1 base, and the junction held 3 bases outside the gene matches.